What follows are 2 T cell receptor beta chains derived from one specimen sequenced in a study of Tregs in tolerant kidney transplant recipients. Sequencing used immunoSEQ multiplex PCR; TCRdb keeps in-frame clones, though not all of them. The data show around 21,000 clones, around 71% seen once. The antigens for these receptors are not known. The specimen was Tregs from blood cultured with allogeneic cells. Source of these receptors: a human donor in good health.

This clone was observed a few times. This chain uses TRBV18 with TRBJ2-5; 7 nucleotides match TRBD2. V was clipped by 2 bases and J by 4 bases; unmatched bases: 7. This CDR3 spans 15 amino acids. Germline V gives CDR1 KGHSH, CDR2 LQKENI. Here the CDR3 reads CASSPVAGLGETQYF. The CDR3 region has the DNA TGTGCCAGCTCACCAGTAGCAGGACTAGGAGAGACCCAGTACTTC.

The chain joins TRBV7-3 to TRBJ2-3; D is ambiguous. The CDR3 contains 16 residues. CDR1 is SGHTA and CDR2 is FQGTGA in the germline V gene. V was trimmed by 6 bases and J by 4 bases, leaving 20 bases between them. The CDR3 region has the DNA TGTGCCAGCAGTTTTTCCGCCCCTGGGCTCGCAGATACGCAGTATTTT. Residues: CASSFSAPGLADTQYF.